Shown below are 18 T cell receptor beta chains from a single sample sequenced in a study of cytomegalovirus exposure and HLA in healthy donors. Primers for the PCR totalled 60 Vbeta and 13 Jbeta. Sequencing was performed with immunoSEQ multiplex PCR; in TCRdb, only in-frame clones are kept and a portion is missing. The profile covers about 150,000 clones, with over 70% appearing a single time and 2% to 2.5% taken by the ten largest. Sequencing was performed on PBMCs. The origin of the receptors is a man in his thirties or forties in good health and CMV-seronegative.

This clone came up a few times. This chain links TRBV6-6 with TRBJ1-6; D is perhaps TRBD1 (5 bases). The CDR3 contains 14 residues. Germline V gene lookup returns CDR1 MNHNY and CDR2 SVGAGI (reference sequence). The V gene lost 2 bases and the J gene lost 9 bases, with 11 bases spanning the gap. CDR3 bases: TGTGCCAGCAGTTACAAGTCGCAGGGTTCACCCCTCCACTTT. Amino acids: CASSYKSQGSPLHF.

V and J are TRBV13 and TRBJ2-1, with TRBD2 matching 11 bases. V was pared by 7 bases and J by 4 bases, with 6 bases of the junction left unmatched. Germline loops: CDR1 PRHDT, CDR2 FYEKMQ (reference sequence). This CDR3 comprises 15 residues. The CDR3 reads CASNWVAGGYNEQFF. The CDR3 nucleotides are TGTGCCAGCAACTGGGTAGCGGGGGGGTACAATGAGCAGTTCTTC.

V usage is TRBV7-2 and J usage is TRBJ1-5; a weak D match, TRBD1 (6 bases). CDR3 length equals 14 residues. Trimming removed 5 bases at V and 9 bases at J, with 17 bases between. Germline CDR1 and CDR2: SGHTA and FQGNSA. Here the CDR3 DNA reads TGTGCCAGCAGCCTCCGACAGGATGGAACGCCCCAGCATTTT. This translates into CASSLRQDGTPQHF.

The rearrangement joins TRBV6-5 to TRBJ2-1; TRBD2 agrees at 9 bases. There are 15 residues in the CDR3. V was pared by 6 bases and J by 6 bases, with 9 bases of the junction left unmatched. The germline gives CDR1 MNHEY, CDR2 SVGAGI. CDR3 sequence: CASSRSGGEFNEQFF. Here the CDR3 DNA reads TGTGCCAGCAGCCGTAGCGGGGGAGAATTCAATGAGCAGTTCTTC.

The gene calls are TRBV7-6 and TRBJ2-3, with TRBD1 identical over 10 bases. The germline V gene encodes CDR1 SGHVS and CDR2 FNYEAQ. CDR3 size: 18 residues. The V gene end was trimmed by 4 bases and the J gene end by 7 bases; junction bases not matched to a gene: 17. CDR3 amino acids: CASSSRPGQGGRGNTQYF. Here the CDR3 DNA reads TGTGCCAGCAGCTCCCGGCCTGGACAGGGGGGACGGGGGAATACGCAGTATTTT.

V is TRBV18 and J is TRBJ2-3, with 7 bases aligning to TRBD2. V dropped 0 bases and J dropped 10; count of bases not matched to a gene: 7. The CDR3 runs 14 residues. Germline CDR1 KGHSH, CDR2 LQKENI. CDR3 sequence (DNA): TGTGCCAGCTCACCACCGAACGGCGCGGGGGCGCAGTATTTT. It encodes CASSPPNGAGAQYF. Drawing the rest from reference TRBV18 and TRBJ2-3, the complete variable domain is NAGVMQNPRHLVRRRGQEARLRCSPMKGHSHVYWYRQLPEEGLKFMVYLQKENIIDESGMPKERFSAEFPKEGPSILRIQQVVRGDSAAYFCASSPPNGAGAQYFGPGTRLTVL.

Points on this clone: Its ends do not fully match the called genes, so a read error is possible. This chain links TRBV29-1 with TRBJ2-7, with D perhaps matching TRBD1 (5 bases). Germline lookup yields CDR1 SQVTM and CDR2 ANQGSEA. The CDR3 extends over 13 amino acids. The DNA of the CDR3 is TGCAGCGCTGAAATGGGGCAGTCCTACGAGCAGTACTTC. Translated: CSAEMGQSYEQYF.

The chain recombines TRBV19 with TRBJ2-5, with D tentatively TRBD2 (6 bases). Germline-derived CDR1 and CDR2 are LNHDA and SQIVND (reference sequence). The CDR3 sequence is 11 residues long. V was shortened by 7 bases and J by 6 bases, with 9 bases between the two germline ends. In nucleotides, the CDR3 is TGTGCCAGTATGGAGGGTAAGACCCAGTACTTC. This sequence encodes CASMEGKTQYF.

This chain uses TRBV9 with TRBJ2-1; tentative D call: TRBD2 (6 bases). The CDR3 loop spans 14 amino acids. Germline-derived CDR1 and CDR2 are SGDLS and YYNGEE. Trimming took 4 bases from V and 9 from J, leaving 17 bases between them. The CDR3 region is CASSNPGLRSEQFF. The CDR3 DNA is TGTGCCAGCAGCAATCCGGGACTCCGAAGTGAGCAGTTCTTC.

This chain joins TRBV6-6 and TRBJ1-4, with a tentative D call TRBD1 (5 bases). The V end was cut by 7 bases, the J end by 6 bases, with 15 bases between. CDR1 and CDR2 from the germline V gene are MNHNY and SVGAGI (reference sequence). The CDR3 totals 14 residues. The CDR3 reads CASTRRGRDEKLFF. CDR3 in DNA: TGTGCCAGCACTAGGAGGGGAAGGGATGAAAAACTGTTTTTT.

The chain is built from TRBV30 and TRBJ1-6; 8 positions agree with TRBD1. Germline-derived CDR1 and CDR2 are GTSNPN and SVGIG (reference sequence). Trimming at V came to 2 bases and at J to 9 bases, leaving 9 bases not matched to a gene. CDR3 length: 15 amino acids. The CDR3 here is CAWSLGQGVSSPLHF. CDR3 DNA sequence: TGTGCCTGGAGTCTCGGACAGGGCGTGAGTTCACCCCTCCACTTT. Using reference TRBV30 and TRBJ1-6 for the parts outside the CDR3, the full variable domain is SQTIHQWPATLVQPVGSPLSLECTVEGTSNPNLYWYRQAAGRGLQLLFYSVGIGQISSEVPQNLSASRPQDRQFILSSKKLLLSDSGFYLCAWSLGQGVSSPLHFGNGTRLTVT.

The J gene is TRBJ2-2, the V gene TRBV2; D gene ambiguous. The CDR3 is made up of 12 amino acids. Trimming cost V 7 bases and J 8 bases, with 11 bases left between them. Germline V gene sequence: CDR1 SNHLY, CDR2 FYNNEI. The CDR3 spells CASNPLRGELFF. The DNA of the CDR3 is TGTGCCAGCAATCCCCTCCGGGGGGAGCTGTTTTTT.

This clone has just a few counts. The chain uses TRBV19 and TRBJ1-5; possible D gene TRBD1, 6 bases. The germline V gene encodes CDR1 LNHDA and CDR2 SQIVND (reference sequence). V lost 5 bases, J lost 3 bases, and 11 bases lay in between. The CDR3 has 14 amino acids. The DNA of the CDR3 is TGTGCCAGTAGTCATCAGGGGACCAATCAGCCCCAGCATTTT. Its protein is CASSHQGTNQPQHF.

The chain recombines TRBV2 with TRBJ1-6; 7 positions agree with TRBD1. CDR1 is SNHLY, CDR2 FYNNEI, per germline. The CDR3 is 15 amino acids. V lost 6 bases and J lost 7; bases outside the gene matches: 9. The CDR3 sequence is CASSKPGQTNSPLHF. DNA of the CDR3: TGTGCCAGCAGCAAACCGGGACAGACAAATTCACCCCTCCACTTT.

This chain joins TRBV11-2 and TRBJ1-6, with D possibly matching TRBD1 (6 bases). The V gene's germline CDR1 is SGHAT and CDR2 FQNNGV. The length of the CDR3 is 14 residues. V was pared by 4 bases and J by 4 bases, with 8 bases between. For the CDR3, the DNA is TGTGCCAGCAGCTGGACAGAATATAATTCACCCCTCCACTTT. Translation gives CASSWTEYNSPLHF.

The CDR3: CASSQDGERGYYNEQFF. CDR3 coding DNA: TGTGCCAGCAGCCAAGATGGGGAGCGGGGCTACTACAATGAGCAGTTCTTC. The gene calls are TRBV4-2 and TRBJ2-1, with 7 bases fitting TRBD2. V lost 0 bases, J lost 3 bases, and 8 bases stayed unmatched. Germline V gene sequence: CDR1 LGHNA, CDR2 YNFKEQ. The CDR3 is 17 amino acids.

The V gene is TRBV9, the J gene TRBJ2-2; D not resolved. The length of the CDR3 is 16 residues. Per the germline V gene, CDR1 is SGDLS and CDR2 is YYNGEE. V gave up 2 bases and J gave up 6 bases, with 17 bases separating them. Written as DNA, the CDR3 is TGTGCCAGCAGCGTTGTTAGCCCTCCTCTACCCGGGGAGCTGTTTTTT. Amino acid sequence: CASSVVSPPLPGELFF.

J is TRBJ2-5 and V is TRBV7-2; a weak D match, TRBD2 (5 bases). Trimming left V 6 bases short and J 5 bases short, with 13 bases between. Germline V lookup: CDR1 SGHTA, CDR2 FQGNSA. This CDR3 spans 13 amino acids. CDR3 residues: CASSSLVSETQYF. The CDR3 bases are TGTGCCAGCAGTTCACTAGTGTCGGAGACCCAGTACTTC.